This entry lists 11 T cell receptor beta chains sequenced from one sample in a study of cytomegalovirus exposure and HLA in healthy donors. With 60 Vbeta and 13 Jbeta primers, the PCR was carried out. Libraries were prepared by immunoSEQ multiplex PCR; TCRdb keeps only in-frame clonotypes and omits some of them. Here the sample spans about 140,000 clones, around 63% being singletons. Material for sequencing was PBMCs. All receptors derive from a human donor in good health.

CDR3 amino acids: CASSITGGLTSGADNEQFF. CDR3 coding DNA: TGTGCCAGCAGCATCACCGGAGGCCTGACTAGCGGGGCAGACAATGAGCAGTTCTTC. The chain couples TRBV7-3 to TRBJ2-1; TRBD2 aligns across 11 bases. Germline V gives CDR1 SGHTA, CDR2 FQGTGA. This CDR3 has 19 residues. V was clipped by 5 bases and J by 5 bases; unmatched bases: 17.

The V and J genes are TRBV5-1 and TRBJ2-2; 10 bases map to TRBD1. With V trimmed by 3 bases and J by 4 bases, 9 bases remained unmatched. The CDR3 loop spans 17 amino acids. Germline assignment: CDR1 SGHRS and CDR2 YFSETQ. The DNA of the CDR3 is TGCGCCAGCAGCTCTAAGGGACAGGGGCTGAGCACCGGGGAGCTGTTTTTT. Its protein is CASSSKGQGLSTGELFF.

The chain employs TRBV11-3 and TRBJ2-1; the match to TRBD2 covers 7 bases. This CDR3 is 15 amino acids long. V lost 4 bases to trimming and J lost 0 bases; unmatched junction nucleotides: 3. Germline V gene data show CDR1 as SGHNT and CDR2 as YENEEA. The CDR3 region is CASSSTSRSYNEQFF. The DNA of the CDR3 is TGTGCCAGCAGCTCGACTAGCCGCTCCTACAATGAGCAGTTCTTC.

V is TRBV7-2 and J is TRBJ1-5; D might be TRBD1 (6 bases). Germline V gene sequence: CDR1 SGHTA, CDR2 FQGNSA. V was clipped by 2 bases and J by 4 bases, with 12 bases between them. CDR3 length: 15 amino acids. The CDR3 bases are TGTGCCAGCAGCTTAAGAGGAGGACAGAATCAGCCCCAGCATTTT. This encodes CASSLRGGQNQPQHF.

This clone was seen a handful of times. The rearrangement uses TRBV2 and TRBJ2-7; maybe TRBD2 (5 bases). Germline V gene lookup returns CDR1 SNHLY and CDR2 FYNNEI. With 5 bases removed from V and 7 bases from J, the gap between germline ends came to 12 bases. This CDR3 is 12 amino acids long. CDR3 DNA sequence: TGTGCCAGCAGTAGTATTACGGGGGAGCAGTACTTC. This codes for CASSSITGEQYF.

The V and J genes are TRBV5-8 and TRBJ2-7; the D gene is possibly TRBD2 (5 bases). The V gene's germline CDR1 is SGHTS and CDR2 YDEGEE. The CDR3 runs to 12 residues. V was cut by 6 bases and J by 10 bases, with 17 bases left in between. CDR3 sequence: CASNLPDGVQYF. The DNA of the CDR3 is TGTGCCAGCAACCTTCCTGACGGGGTTCAGTACTTC.

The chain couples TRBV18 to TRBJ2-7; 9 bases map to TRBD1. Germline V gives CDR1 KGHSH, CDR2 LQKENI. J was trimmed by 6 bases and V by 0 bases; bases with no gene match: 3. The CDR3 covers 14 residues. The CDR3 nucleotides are TGTGCCAGCTCACCACCGGGACAGGGAAGCGAGCAGTACTTC. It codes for CASSPPGQGSEQYF.

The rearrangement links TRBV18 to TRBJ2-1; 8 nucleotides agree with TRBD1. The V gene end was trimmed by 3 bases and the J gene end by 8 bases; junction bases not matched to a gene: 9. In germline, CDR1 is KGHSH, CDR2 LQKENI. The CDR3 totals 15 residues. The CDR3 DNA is TGTGCCAGCTCACCCCAGCAGGGGGCTATCGATGAGCAGTTCTTC. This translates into CASSPQQGAIDEQFF.

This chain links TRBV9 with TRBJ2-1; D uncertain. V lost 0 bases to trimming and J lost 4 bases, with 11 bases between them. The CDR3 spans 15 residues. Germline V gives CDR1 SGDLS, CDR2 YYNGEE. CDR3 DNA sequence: TGTGCCAGCAGCGTAGCGAAGCTCCCTTACAATGAGCAGTTCTTC. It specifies CASSVAKLPYNEQFF.

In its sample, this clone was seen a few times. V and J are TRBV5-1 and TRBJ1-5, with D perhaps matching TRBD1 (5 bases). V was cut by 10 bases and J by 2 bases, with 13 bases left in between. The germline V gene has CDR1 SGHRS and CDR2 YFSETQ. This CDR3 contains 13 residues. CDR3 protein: CAALGVGNQPQHF. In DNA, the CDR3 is TGCGCCGCCTTAGGGGTAGGCAATCAGCCCCAGCATTTT.

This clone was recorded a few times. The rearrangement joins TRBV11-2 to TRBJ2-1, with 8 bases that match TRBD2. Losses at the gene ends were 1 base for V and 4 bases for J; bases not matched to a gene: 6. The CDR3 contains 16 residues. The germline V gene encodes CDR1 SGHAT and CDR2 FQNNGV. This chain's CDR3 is CASSLVPGGPYNEQFF. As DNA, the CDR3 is TGTGCCAGCAGCTTAGTACCGGGAGGGCCATACAATGAGCAGTTCTTC.